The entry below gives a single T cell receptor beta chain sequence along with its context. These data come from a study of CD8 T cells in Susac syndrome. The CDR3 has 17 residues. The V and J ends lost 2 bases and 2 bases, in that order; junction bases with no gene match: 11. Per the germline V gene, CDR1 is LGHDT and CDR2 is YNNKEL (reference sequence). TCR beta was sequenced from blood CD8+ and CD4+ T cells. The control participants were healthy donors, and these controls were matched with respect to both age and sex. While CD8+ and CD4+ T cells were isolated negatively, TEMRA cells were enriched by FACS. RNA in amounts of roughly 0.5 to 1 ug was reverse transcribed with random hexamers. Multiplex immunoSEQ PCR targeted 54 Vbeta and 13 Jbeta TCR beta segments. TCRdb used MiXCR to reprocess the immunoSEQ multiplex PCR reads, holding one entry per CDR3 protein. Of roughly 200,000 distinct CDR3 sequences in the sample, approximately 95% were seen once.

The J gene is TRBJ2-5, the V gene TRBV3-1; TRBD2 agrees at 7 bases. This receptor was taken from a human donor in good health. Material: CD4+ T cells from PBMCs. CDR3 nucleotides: TGTGCCAGCAGCCAATCCCTGGGGCTAGCGGCTCAAGAGACCCAGTACTTC. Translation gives CASSQSLGLAAQETQYF.